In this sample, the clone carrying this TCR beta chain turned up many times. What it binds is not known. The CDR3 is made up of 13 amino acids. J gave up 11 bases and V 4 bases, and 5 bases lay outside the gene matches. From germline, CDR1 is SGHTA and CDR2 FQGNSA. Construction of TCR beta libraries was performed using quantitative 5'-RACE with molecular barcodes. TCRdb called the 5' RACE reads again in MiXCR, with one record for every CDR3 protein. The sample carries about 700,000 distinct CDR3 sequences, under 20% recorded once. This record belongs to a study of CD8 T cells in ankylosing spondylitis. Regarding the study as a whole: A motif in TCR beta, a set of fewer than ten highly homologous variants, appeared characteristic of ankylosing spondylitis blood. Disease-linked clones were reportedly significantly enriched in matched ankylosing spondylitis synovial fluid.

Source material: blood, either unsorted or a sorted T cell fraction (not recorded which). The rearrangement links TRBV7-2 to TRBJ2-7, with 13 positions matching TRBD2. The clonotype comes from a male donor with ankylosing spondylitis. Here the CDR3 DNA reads TGTGCCAGCAGCTCCGGGACTAGCGGGATTGAGTACTTC. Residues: CASSSGTSGIEYF.